The 31 T cell receptor beta chains listed next were all sequenced from one sample in a study of blood T cell repertoires in COVID-19. Profiling relied on immunoSEQ multiplex PCR, and the TCRdb table lists in-frame clones only, not all of them. The data show nearly 200,000 clones, about 85% seen once. The sequenced material came from peripheral blood. The origin of the receptors is a human donor in a cohort sampled during active COVID-19.

The chain uses TRBV6-6 and TRBJ1-4; tentative D call: TRBD1 (5 bases). The CDR3 is 14 residues long. Germline V CDR1 and CDR2: MNHNY, SVGAGI (reference sequence). Trimming removed 2 bases at V and 11 bases at J, with 15 bases between. The CDR3 is CASSYELDGGKLFF. Written as DNA, the CDR3 is TGTGCCAGCAGTTACGAATTGGATGGGGGGAAACTGTTTTTT.

As DNA, the CDR3 is TGTGCCAGCAGAGAAAGCGGAGCTACGAACACCGGGGAGCTGTTTTTT. Translating gives CASRESGATNTGELFF. This rearrangement joins TRBV2 to TRBJ2-2, with D perhaps TRBD2 (5 bases). Trimming pared 6 bases from V and 0 bases from J, leaving 14 bases between. Germline loops: CDR1 SNHLY, CDR2 FYNNEI. This CDR3 has 16 residues.

This chain uses TRBV28 with TRBJ1-1, with 8 bases identical to TRBD1. Germline trimming cut 3 bases from V and 11 bases from J; bases unmatched to any gene: 8. The CDR3 has 13 residues. Germline V gene lookup returns CDR1 MDHEN and CDR2 SYDVKM. The CDR3 bases are TGTGCCAGCAGTTTGTCGCAGGGGGCTAGGGCTTTCTTT. Encoded protein: CASSLSQGARAFF. Combining the CDR3 with reference TRBV28 and TRBJ1-1 gives the whole variable domain DVKVTQSSRYLVKRTGEKVFLECVQDMDHENMFWYRQDPGLGLRLIYFSYDVKMKEKGDIPEGYSVSREKKERFSLILESASTNQTSMYLCASSLSQGARAFFGQGTRLTVV.

The rearrangement joins TRBV5-1 to TRBJ1-1, with D possibly matching TRBD1 (5 bases). There are 16 residues in the CDR3. V gave up 0 bases and J gave up 2 bases, with 14 bases separating them. Germline V gene sequence: CDR1 SGHRS, CDR2 YFSETQ. Here the CDR3 reads CASSLEGERANTEAFF. The CDR3 coding sequence is TGCGCCAGCAGCTTGGAAGGGGAGCGGGCAAACACTGAAGCTTTCTTT. Combining the CDR3 with reference TRBV5-1 and TRBJ1-1 gives the whole variable domain KAGVTQTPRYLIKTRGQQVTLSCSPISGHRSVSWYQQTPGQGLQFLFEYFSETQRNKGNFPGRFSGRQFSNSRSEMNVSTLELGDSALYLCASSLEGERANTEAFFGQGTRLTVV.

As concerns this clone: An end of the junction differs from the germline gene, which may be a read error. The J gene is TRBJ2-1, the V gene TRBV12-3 or TRBV12-4, with unresolved D. The CDR3 has 12 amino acids. The CDR3 is CASSLIGNERFF. CDR3 DNA sequence: TGTGCCAGCAGTTTAATCGGCAATGAGCGGTTCTTC.

This clone was observed once. Additional DNA sequences in this sample encode the identical CDR3. The chain couples TRBV7-8 to TRBJ2-6; 8 nucleotides match TRBD1. CDR3 length: 15 residues. Germline trimming cut 5 bases from V and 4 bases from J; bases unmatched to any gene: 4. The germline V gene has CDR1 SGHVS and CDR2 FQNEAQ. CDR3 nucleotide sequence: TGTGCCAGCAGCCCGACAGGGGCAGGGGCCAACGTCCTGACTTTC. It specifies CASSPTGAGANVLTF.

The V and J genes are TRBV15 and TRBJ1-2; D ambiguous. The V gene's germline CDR1 is LNHNV and CDR2 YYDKDF (reference sequence). Trimming stripped 0 bases from V and 0 bases from J, with 8 bases between. The CDR3 totals 15 residues. DNA for the CDR3: TGTGCCACCAGCAGAGATTACACCGCTAACTATGGCTACACCTTC. This sequence encodes CATSRDYTANYGYTF. The full variable domain, in which reference TRBV15 and TRBJ1-2 provide the parts outside the CDR3, is DAMVIQNPRYQVTQFGKPVTLSCSQTLNHNVMYWYQQKSSQAPKLLFHYYDKDFNNEADTPDNFQSRRPNTSFCFLDIRSPGLGDTAMYLCATSRDYTANYGYTFGSGTRLTVV.

The chain uses TRBV6-1 and TRBJ2-3; D perhaps matches TRBD1 (6 bases). CDR3 length: 14 residues. CDR1 and CDR2 (germline): MNHNS, SASEGT. Trimming shortened V by 2 bases and J by 6 bases, and 12 bases separated the two germline ends. CDR3 protein: CASSETAGVDTQYF. The DNA for the CDR3 is TGTGCCAGCAGTGAAACGGCAGGGGTCGATACGCAGTATTTT.

The chain is built from TRBV12-3 or TRBV12-4 and TRBJ2-7; a weak D match, TRBD2 (5 bases). The CDR3 loop spans 13 amino acids. V dropped 6 bases and J dropped 3 bases, with 12 bases sitting between them. The CDR3 loop is CASSPGSHYEQYF. For the CDR3, the DNA is TGTGCCAGCAGCCCGGGGTCCCACTACGAGCAGTACTTC.

This chain links TRBV12-5 with TRBJ2-1, with 9 bases aligning to TRBD2. The CDR3 length is 16 residues. CDR1 is LGHNT and CDR2 is FRNRAP in the germline V gene. V trimming: 6 bases; J trimming: 6 bases; junction bases outside the gene matches: 12. CDR3 residues: CASGNLVAGAPNEQFF. DNA of the CDR3: TGTGCTAGTGGAAATCTGGTAGCGGGGGCCCCCAATGAGCAGTTCTTC.

V and J are TRBV11-3 and TRBJ2-1; 7 bases agree with TRBD1. The trim removed 3 bases at V and 1 base at J, leaving 0 bases unmatched. The CDR3 extends over 14 amino acids. Germline V gene lookup returns CDR1 SGHNT and CDR2 YENEEA. The CDR3 reads CASSLGQSYNEQFF. In nucleotides, the CDR3 is TGTGCCAGCAGCTTGGGACAGTCCTACAATGAGCAGTTCTTC.

The chain recombines TRBV9 with TRBJ2-1; 7 bases fit TRBD2. CDR1 and CDR2 (germline): SGDLS, YYNGEE. The CDR3 sequence is 18 residues long. Losses at the gene ends were 0 bases for V and 3 bases for J; bases not matched to a gene: 12. The CDR3: CASSVDGGSNFYYNEQFF. The CDR3, as DNA: TGTGCCAGCAGCGTAGATGGCGGGAGTAACTTTTACTACAATGAGCAGTTCTTC.

The CDR3 DNA is TGCGCCAGCAGCCTATCGACAGGCAGCACAGATACGCAGTATTTT. Translating it yields CASSLSTGSTDTQYF. This chain uses TRBV5-1 with TRBJ2-3; perhaps TRBD1 as D (6 bases). The CDR3 length is 15 residues. From germline, CDR1 is SGHRS and CDR2 YFSETQ. Trimming stripped 4 bases from V and 0 bases from J, with 12 bases between.

The chain is built from TRBV12-3 or TRBV12-4 and TRBJ1-5; D is ambiguous. V lost 2 bases and J lost 7, with 9 bases in between. This CDR3 is built from 13 residues. The CDR3 protein is CASSLSGSQPQHF. The CDR3 DNA sequence: TGTGCCAGCAGTTTATCGGGGTCCCAGCCCCAGCATTTT.

The rearrangement joins TRBV5-4 to TRBJ1-1; no clear D gene. This CDR3 contains 13 residues. Germline CDR1 is SGHNT and CDR2 is YYREEE (reference sequence). Trimming shortened V by 2 bases and J by 0 bases, and 5 bases separated the two germline ends. The CDR3 DNA sequence: TGTGCCAGCAGCTTATCTATGAACACTGAAGCTTTCTTT. This codes for CASSLSMNTEAFF.

CDR3 amino acids: CASGSGAAQETQYF. The CDR3 coding sequence is TGTGCCAGCGGGTCGGGAGCGGCTCAAGAGACCCAGTACTTC. V usage is TRBV9 and J usage is TRBJ2-5, with TRBD2 as a possible D gene (6 bases). The CDR3 is made up of 14 amino acids. V lost 7 bases and J 2 bases, leaving 15 bases between the germline ends. Germline CDR1 and CDR2: SGDLS and YYNGEE.

The chain recombines TRBV4-1 with TRBJ2-2, with TRBD1 as a possible D gene (7 bases). CDR1 is MGHRA and CDR2 is YSYEKL in the germline V gene. The V gene lost 4 bases and the J gene lost 6 bases, with 18 bases spanning the gap. This CDR3 has 16 residues. CDR3 sequence (DNA): TGCGCCAGCAGCCCTTCAGGGGGTGGGGGGTCCGGGGAGCTGTTTTTT. This sequence encodes CASSPSGGGGSGELFF.

V usage is TRBV19 and J usage is TRBJ2-7; 7 nucleotides agree with TRBD1. Germline values: CDR1 LNHDA, CDR2 SQIVND (reference sequence). This CDR3 comprises 13 residues. The junction had 4 bases not matched to a gene; V was cut back by 4 bases and J by 4 bases. The CDR3 here is CASSRTGRYEQYF. CDR3 DNA: TGTGCCAGTAGTAGGACAGGACGTTACGAGCAGTACTTC.

The chain joins TRBV2 to TRBJ2-6; D not certain. Germline V gene data show CDR1 as SNHLY and CDR2 as FYNNEI. V was pared by 6 bases and J by 2 bases, with 11 bases between. CDR3 size: 15 residues. CDR3 amino acids: CASRVTETGANVLTF. The CDR3 DNA reads TGTGCCAGCAGAGTAACAGAAACTGGGGCCAACGTCCTGACTTTC.

The genes are TRBV7-9 and TRBJ2-7, with TRBD1 as a possible D gene (5 bases). The CDR3 extends over 12 amino acids. CDR1 is SEHNR, CDR2 FQNEAQ, per germline (reference sequence). Trimming left V 3 bases short and J 6 bases short, with 9 bases between. CDR3 in amino acids: CASSLQGIEQYV. The CDR3 DNA follows: TGTGCCAGCAGCTTGCAGGGTATCGAGCAGTACGTC.

In the case of this clone: Other DNA sequences in this sample translate to the same CDR3. The chain recombines TRBV12-3 or TRBV12-4 with TRBJ1-1; 7 bases map to TRBD1. There are 13 residues in the CDR3. The V gene end was trimmed by 6 bases and the J gene end by 3 bases; junction bases not matched to a gene: 4. CDR3 sequence: CASSLTGDTEAFF. The CDR3 coding sequence is TGTGCCAGCAGCCTCACAGGGGACACTGAAGCTTTCTTT.

The chain employs TRBV7-9 and TRBJ2-7; weak D call: TRBD1 (6 bases). The CDR3 consists of 12 residues. V lost 5 bases, J lost 6 bases, and 11 bases lay in between. Germline-derived CDR1 and CDR2 are SEHNR and FQNEAQ (reference sequence). The CDR3 reads CASSLRGSEQYV. The DNA of the CDR3 is TGTGCCAGCAGCCTCAGGGGATCCGAGCAGTACGTC.

The chain uses TRBV7-9 and TRBJ2-7, with 12 bases aligning to TRBD1. The CDR3 loop spans 19 amino acids. Germline V gene data show CDR1 as SEHNR and CDR2 as FQNEAQ (reference sequence). The junction had 14 bases not matched to a gene; V was cut back by 5 bases and J by 0 bases. As DNA, the CDR3 is TGTGCCAGCAGCCCACTCCTGGGACAGGGGGCGGGGAGCTCCTACGAGCAGTACGTC. As protein: CASSPLLGQGAGSSYEQYV.

This clone has only one observation. V and J are TRBV19 and TRBJ1-5; D perhaps matches TRBD1 (5 bases). V lost 6 bases and J 6 bases, leaving 15 bases between the germline ends. Germline CDR1 reads LNHDA; CDR2 reads SQIVND (reference sequence). The CDR3 extends over 14 amino acids. The CDR3 bases are TGTGCCAGTAGGACGAGCAGGGAGGGTCAGCCCCAGCATTTT. Protein sequence: CASRTSREGQPQHF.

V gene TRBV18 combines with J gene TRBJ2-5; tentatively, D is TRBD1 (6 bases). Per germline, CDR1 KGHSH and CDR2 LQKENI. CDR3 length: 13 residues. V gave up 6 bases and J gave up 2 bases, with 10 bases separating them. CDR3 nucleotides: TGTGCCAGCTCCCTAGACAGGCAAGAGACCCAGTACTTC. Translation gives CASSLDRQETQYF.

Worth noting for this clone: The junction shows a germline mismatch at one end, possibly a read error. V gene TRBV7-9 combines with J gene TRBJ2-3; the match to TRBD1 covers 8 bases. The length of the CDR3 is 14 residues. The V gene's germline CDR1 is SEHNR and CDR2 FQNEAQ (reference sequence). The CDR3 DNA reads as TGTGCCACCAGCCAGGGGGCCGGCACAGATACGCAGTATTTT. Protein product: CATSQGAGTDTQYF.

The rearrangement joins TRBV30 to TRBJ1-2, with no clear D. In germline, CDR1 is GTSNPN, CDR2 SVGIG (reference sequence). This CDR3 has 14 amino acids. Trimming shortened V by 0 bases and J by 3 bases, and 11 bases separated the two germline ends. CDR3: CAWSVLAVDYGYTF. CDR3 nucleotides: TGTGCCTGGAGTGTACTTGCTGTCGACTATGGCTACACCTTC.

A remark on this clone: Sequence at one end of the junction differs from germline and may be a read error. V is TRBV6-2 or TRBV6-3 and J is TRBJ2-7; D not resolved. The CDR3 is made up of 13 amino acids. In germline, CDR1 is MNHEY, CDR2 SVGEGT. CDR3 residues: CASSNQYSHLSRF. The CDR3 DNA reads TGTGCCAGCAGCAATCAATACTCCCACCTCTCCAGGTTC.

This clone occurred once. The rearrangement uses TRBV6-5 and TRBJ2-1, with unresolved D. Trimming took off 4 bases at V and 0 bases at J, with 7 bases between the two ends. The CDR3 has 14 residues. Germline V gives CDR1 MNHEY, CDR2 SVGAGI. The CDR3 sequence is CASSSESSYNEQFF. CDR3 nucleotides: TGTGCCAGCAGTTCTGAGAGCTCCTACAATGAGCAGTTCTTC.

As DNA, the CDR3 is TGTTCGACTTTGAAGCAGGGGGCTGTGGGCTACACCTTC. It encodes CSTLKQGAVGYTF. The chain uses TRBV6-5 and TRBJ1-2; TRBD1 agrees at 8 bases. CDR1 is MNHEY, CDR2 SVGAGI, per germline. CDR3 size: 13 residues.

J is TRBJ2-2 and V is TRBV18; D unresolved. Germline CDR1 is KGHSH and CDR2 is LQKENI. The CDR3 sequence is 16 residues long. The germline V and J ends were trimmed by 4 bases and 1 base, with 13 bases remaining between them. CDR3 DNA sequence: TGTGCCAGCTCACTAAATCGGCGGCAGAACACCGGGGAGCTGTTTTTT. It is translated as CASSLNRRQNTGELFF.